These 17 T cell receptor beta chains share one sample of origin, sequenced in a study of shared clonotypes between healthy human individuals. Positive CCR7 selection of CD45RO-negative cells yielded the naive CD8 cells, and terminally differentiated effector memory CD45RA+ cells were excluded. Here immunoSEQ multiplex PCR was the method, and the copy in TCRdb shows in-frame clones only, minus some. The sample lists approximately 740,000 clones, around 93% occurring once. Sequencing was performed on naive CD8+ T cells sorted from blood. The receptors shown here come from a man in his thirties or forties in good health.

The chain uses TRBV7-2 and TRBJ2-1; no clear D. This CDR3 is 13 amino acids long. The V and J ends lost 8 bases and 7 bases respectively, with 15 bases between them. Germline lookup yields CDR1 SGHTA and CDR2 FQGNSA. CDR3 amino acids: CASYQRAGNEQFF. In nucleotides, the CDR3 is TGTGCCAGCTACCAACGGGCTGGGAATGAGCAGTTCTTC.

This chain uses TRBV28 with TRBJ2-7, with D possibly matching TRBD2 (5 bases). Looked up from germline, CDR1 is MDHEN and CDR2 is SYDVKM. This CDR3 comprises 13 residues. V dropped 5 bases and J dropped 4 bases, with 12 bases sitting between them. In nucleotides, the CDR3 is TGTGCCAGCAGTAAGATCGGGGAGTACGAGCAGTACTTC. Protein sequence: CASSKIGEYEQYF.

Comments on this clone: In the same sample, other DNA sequences code for this CDR3. The V call is TRBV4-1, the J call TRBJ1-4, with D maybe TRBD1 (5 bases). CDR3 length: 15 residues. Germline values: CDR1 MGHRA, CDR2 YSYEKL. V was trimmed by 0 bases and J by 7 bases, leaving 12 bases between them. CDR3 nucleotide sequence: TGCGCCAGCAGCCAAGATGGGGGGGACGGTGAAAAACTGTTTTTT. This gives the protein CASSQDGGDGEKLFF.

V usage is TRBV2 and J usage is TRBJ2-7; possibly TRBD1 for D (5 bases). The CDR3 consists of 16 residues. Germline lookup yields CDR1 SNHLY and CDR2 FYNNEI. V lost 2 bases and J lost 3, with 17 bases in between. The CDR3 bases are TGTGCCAGCAGTGAACTGGAGCGAGACAGACACTACGAGCAGTACTTC. Protein product: CASSELERDRHYEQYF. The complete variable domain, with remaining parts taken from reference TRBV2 and TRBJ2-7, reads EPEVTQTPSHQVTQMGQEVILRCVPISNHLYFYWYRQILGQKVEFLVSFYNNEISEKSEIFDDQFSVERPDGSNFTLKIRSTKLEDSAMYFCASSELERDRHYEQYFGPGTRLTVT.

This clone was detected only once. The chain recombines TRBV4-3 with TRBJ2-2; D not certain. V was cut by 4 bases and J by 2 bases, with 11 bases left in between. Germline lookup yields CDR1 LGHNA and CDR2 YSLEER. The CDR3 contains 15 residues. The CDR3 nucleotides are TGCGCCAGCAGCCCGAAACGGGTCAACACCGGGGAGCTGTTTTTT. As protein: CASSPKRVNTGELFF.

The chain employs TRBV6-5 and TRBJ2-1; D perhaps matches TRBD1 (5 bases). Trimming removed 2 bases from V and 2 bases from J, with 13 bases in between. The CDR3 spans 16 residues. CDR1 and CDR2 (germline): MNHEY, SVGAGI. In nucleotides, the CDR3 is TGTGCCAGCAGTTACGGGGCAGGGTTCACCTACAATGAGCAGTTCTTC. This sequence encodes CASSYGAGFTYNEQFF.

CDR3 nucleotides: TGTGCCAGCAGCTTATGGGAAGCGGGAGGGGTAGAGACCCAGTACTTC. Protein: CASSLWEAGGVETQYF. The rearrangement uses TRBV11-2 and TRBJ2-5, with TRBD2 matching 10 bases. Looked up from germline, CDR1 is SGHAT and CDR2 is FQNNGV. The CDR3 is 16 residues long. The V gene end was trimmed by 2 bases and the J gene end by 4 bases; junction bases not matched to a gene: 7.

The DNA of the CDR3 is TGTGCCAGCAGCCAAGAAACCTACTCGTTTAGCGGGAGGCTCGATGAGCAGTTCTTC. Protein product: CASSQETYSFSGRLDEQFF. The chain is built from TRBV14 and TRBJ2-1; TRBD2 aligns across 10 bases. Germline V CDR1 and CDR2: SGHDN, FVKESK. The CDR3 has 19 residues. V was pared by 0 bases and J by 8 bases, with 16 bases of the junction left unmatched.

The chain couples TRBV7-3 to TRBJ2-2; D is unresolved. Trimming took 4 bases from V and 0 from J, leaving 6 bases between them. Germline CDR1 reads SGHTA; CDR2 reads FQGTGA. The CDR3 length is 14 residues. CDR3 sequence: CASSSHANTGELFF. The CDR3 nucleotides are TGTGCCAGCAGCTCCCACGCGAACACCGGGGAGCTGTTTTTT.

About this clone itself: This specimen includes other DNA sequences encoding the same CDR3. V is TRBV6-5 and J is TRBJ1-1, with D hard to call. V was pared by 0 bases and J by 2 bases, with 4 bases between. CDR1 and CDR2 (germline): MNHEY, SVGAGI. CDR3 length: 13 amino acids. In nucleotides, the CDR3 is TGTGCCAGCAGTTACTCGACTAACACTGAAGCTTTCTTT. Its protein is CASSYSTNTEAFF.

The V call is TRBV7-8, the J call TRBJ2-1; no clear D gene. This CDR3 has 16 residues. CDR1 and CDR2 from the germline V gene are SGHVS and FQNEAQ. The V gene lost 1 base and the J gene lost 3 bases, with 13 bases spanning the gap. The CDR3 region has the DNA TGTGCCAGCAGCTTAGGGTTCGGGCCAGACTACAATGAGCAGTTCTTC. Amino acids: CASSLGFGPDYNEQFF.

A word on this clone: Other DNA sequences in this specimen translate into the identical CDR3. The genes are TRBV19 and TRBJ1-1; D is uncertain. CDR1 and CDR2 (germline): LNHDA, SQIVND (reference sequence). The germline V and J ends were trimmed by 5 bases and 0 bases, with 1 base remaining between them. The CDR3 has 11 residues. The CDR3 DNA reads as TGTGCCAGTAGTCTGAACACTGAAGCTTTCTTT. Its translation is CASSLNTEAFF. The complete variable domain, with remaining parts taken from reference TRBV19 and TRBJ1-1, reads DGGITQSPKYLFRKEGQNVTLSCEQNLNHDAMYWYRQDPGQGLRLIYYSQIVNDFQKGDIAEGYSVSREKKESFPLTVTSAQKNPTAFYLCASSLNTEAFFGQGTRLTVV.

The chain couples TRBV7-9 to TRBJ2-7, with D maybe TRBD1 (5 bases). Trimming stripped 2 bases from V and 2 bases from J, with 10 bases between. This CDR3 has 14 residues. The germline gives CDR1 SEHNR, CDR2 FQNEAQ (reference sequence). The CDR3 here is CASSLSGIPYEQYF. CDR3 DNA sequence: TGTGCCAGCAGCTTATCAGGGATCCCCTACGAGCAGTACTTC.

The V call is TRBV12-5, the J call TRBJ2-7, with a possible D match to TRBD1 (5 bases). Germline V gene sequence: CDR1 LGHNT, CDR2 FRNRAP. Trimming took off 2 bases at V and 1 base at J, with 21 bases between the two ends. The CDR3 contains 18 residues. The CDR3 loop reads CASGLIAQVKISSYEQYF. In nucleotides, the CDR3 is TGTGCTAGTGGTTTGATCGCACAGGTTAAAATTTCGTCCTACGAGCAGTACTTC.

This clone appeared a few times. At the DNA level, this CDR3 is encoded by other sequences in the same sample as well. V and J are TRBV9 and TRBJ2-7; either TRBD1 or TRBD2 may fit D (6 bases each). Germline lookup yields CDR1 SGDLS and CDR2 YYNGEE. This CDR3 is 12 amino acids long. V was shortened by 0 bases and J by 6 bases, with 7 bases between the two germline ends. CDR3 region: CASSVEGGEQYF. CDR3 in DNA: TGTGCCAGCAGCGTAGAGGGGGGCGAGCAGTACTTC.

The V gene is TRBV5-6, the J gene TRBJ1-2, with D perhaps matching TRBD1 (5 bases). From germline, CDR1 is SGHDT and CDR2 YYEEEE. The CDR3 is 14 residues long. V lost 4 bases to trimming and J lost 1 base, with 11 bases between them. DNA for the CDR3: TGTGCCAGCAGCACCGGGACGGATAACTATGGCTACACCTTC. Encoded protein: CASSTGTDNYGYTF.

V and J are TRBV2 and TRBJ1-1; 10 bases are shared with TRBD1. The germline V gene has CDR1 SNHLY and CDR2 FYNNEI. V gave up 3 bases and J gave up 3 bases; unmatched junction bases: 7. The CDR3 totals 16 residues. CDR3 sequence reads: CASSELDRGEDTEAFF. The CDR3 coding sequence is TGTGCCAGCAGTGAGTTGGACAGGGGGGAGGACACTGAAGCTTTCTTT.